A selection of T cell receptor beta chains follows, all from one sample in a study of T cell repertoires in cytomegalovirus infection. Each CDR3 protein gets one entry after TCRdb re-called the reads with MiXCR. The sample holds about 310,000 distinct CDR3 sequences, roughly a sixth seen once. Input material: PBMCs. Source of these receptors: a human donor in good health (CMV status not recorded). Some clones in this sample may be carry-over from other donors' samples. CDR3s include the opening cysteine and the closing phenylalanine or tryptophan. A D gene is named only where the DNA matches it firmly. Clone size is stated in some rows and not others, as once, few, many or a class when expanded.

V gene: TRBV4-1
CDR3 length: 15
clone size: few
D gene: TRBD1
J gene: TRBJ1-1
CDR3 protein: CASSPVDREITEAFF
CDR3 DNA: TGCGCCAGCAGCCCAGTTGACAGGGAAATCACTGAAGCTTTCTTT

V gene: TRBV7-8
CDR3 length: 17
clone size: many
D gene: .
J gene: TRBJ1-6
CDR3 protein: CASSLGGAGQNNSPLHF
CDR3 DNA: TGTGCCAGCAGCTTAGGAGGGGCGGGTCAGAATAATTCACCCCTCCACTTT

V gene: TRBV12-3/TRBV12-4
CDR3 length: 13
clone size: many
D gene: .
J gene: TRBJ2-7
CDR3 protein: CASSFLTDNEQYF
CDR3 DNA: TGTGCCAGCAGTTTTCTTACTGATAACGAGCAGTACTTC

V gene: TRBV7-2
CDR3 length: 15
clone size: many
D gene: TRBD1
J gene: TRBJ2-7
CDR3 protein: CASSLVTGVVDEQYF
CDR3 DNA: TGTGCCAGCAGCTTAGTGACAGGGGTCGTCGACGAGCAGTACTTC

V gene: TRBV20-1
CDR3 length: 14
clone size: .
D gene: .
J gene: TRBJ2-1
CDR3 protein: CSARAVELYGEQFF
CDR3 DNA: TGCAGTGCTAGAGCGGTGGAGCTGTACGGTGAGCAGTTCTTC

V gene: TRBV7-2
CDR3 length: 11
clone size: many
D gene: .
J gene: TRBJ2-1
CDR3 protein: CASSFDNEQFF
CDR3 DNA: TGTGCCAGCAGCTTTGACAATGAGCAGTTCTTC

V gene: TRBV7-8
CDR3 length: 15
clone size: many
D gene: TRBD1
J gene: TRBJ2-5
CDR3 protein: CASSRDRGNIETQYF
CDR3 DNA: TGTGCCAGCAGCCGGGACAGGGGGAATATAGAGACCCAGTACTTC

V gene: TRBV27
CDR3 length: 13
clone size: few
D gene: TRBD1
J gene: TRBJ2-1
CDR3 protein: CASSSRQGNEQFF
CDR3 DNA: TGTGCCAGCAGTTCCCGACAGGGGAATGAGCAGTTCTTC

V gene: TRBV6-5
CDR3 length: 14
clone size: many
D gene: .
J gene: TRBJ1-3
CDR3 protein: CASSYWRGGNTIYF
CDR3 DNA: TGTGCCAGCAGTTACTGGAGGGGCGGAAACACCATATATTTT

V gene: TRBV23-1
CDR3 length: 16
clone size: .
D gene: TRBD1
J gene: TRBJ2-7
CDR3 protein: CASSHTSSGTAYEQYF
CDR3 DNA: TGCGCCAGCAGTCACACGTCTTCCGGGACAGCCTACGAGCAGTACTTC

V gene: TRBV27
CDR3 length: 11
clone size: .
D gene: .
J gene: TRBJ1-1
CDR3 protein: CASKLGAEAFF
CDR3 DNA: TGTGCCAGCAAACTGGGAGCTGAAGCTTTCTTT

V gene: TRBV5-4
CDR3 length: 14
clone size: few
D gene: .
J gene: TRBJ2-5
CDR3 protein: CASSFRDAKETQYF
CDR3 DNA: TGTGCCAGCAGCTTCCGGGACGCGAAAGAGACCCAGTACTTC

V gene: TRBV10-3
CDR3 length: 15
clone size: few
D gene: TRBD2
J gene: TRBJ2-1
CDR3 protein: CAISESKLRGLDQFF
CDR3 DNA: TGTGCCATCAGTGAGTCGAAACTTAGGGGACTAGACCAGTTCTTC

V gene: TRBV7-2
CDR3 length: 15
clone size: many
D gene: .
J gene: TRBJ1-2
CDR3 protein: CASSQRFGLAPGYTF
CDR3 DNA: TGTGCCAGCAGCCAGAGGTTCGGCCTCGCTCCCGGCTACACCTTC

V gene: TRBV12-3/TRBV12-4
CDR3 length: 18
clone size: many
D gene: .
J gene: TRBJ2-4
CDR3 protein: CASSLGGSWDIAKNIQYF
CDR3 DNA: TGTGCCAGCAGTTTAGGCGGGTCCTGGGATATAGCCAAAAACATTCAGTACTTC

V gene: TRBV14
CDR3 length: 15
clone size: few
D gene: .
J gene: TRBJ1-2
CDR3 protein: CASSPNGQTNYGYTF
CDR3 DNA: TGTGCCAGCAGCCCAAATGGACAGACTAACTATGGCTACACCTTC

V gene: TRBV6-1
CDR3 length: 14
clone size: .
D gene: .
J gene: TRBJ1-1
CDR3 protein: CASSEPWPWTEAFF
CDR3 DNA: TGTGCCAGCAGTGAGCCATGGCCCTGGACTGAAGCTTTCTTT

V gene: TRBV10-3
CDR3 length: 18
clone size: few
D gene: .
J gene: TRBJ2-1
CDR3 protein: CATRDLGGARSSYNEQFF
CDR3 DNA: TGTGCCACCAGGGACTTGGGGGGGGCGCGGAGCTCCTACAATGAGCAGTTCTTC

V gene: TRBV7-2
CDR3 length: 13
clone size: many
D gene: .
J gene: TRBJ2-7
CDR3 protein: CASSSGPPYEQYF
CDR3 DNA: TGTGCCAGCAGCTCGGGACCCCCCTACGAGCAGTACTTC

V gene: TRBV28
CDR3 length: 14
clone size: .
D gene: .
J gene: TRBJ2-7
CDR3 protein: CASSFGGLGYEQYF
CDR3 DNA: TGTGCCAGCAGTTTCGGTGGATTGGGCTACGAGCAGTACTTC

V gene: TRBV27
CDR3 length: 17
clone size: .
D gene: .
J gene: TRBJ2-6
CDR3 protein: CASSPGAGESGANVLTF
CDR3 DNA: TGTGCCAGCAGTCCCGGGGCAGGGGAGTCCGGGGCCAACGTCCTGACTTTC

V gene: TRBV6-2/TRBV6-3
CDR3 length: 18
clone size: few
D gene: TRBD1
J gene: TRBJ2-7
CDR3 protein: CASSYSRRLDRPIYEQYF
CDR3 DNA: TGTGCCAGCAGTTACTCGAGGAGGCTGGACAGGCCGATCTACGAGCAGTACTTC

V gene: TRBV18
CDR3 length: 15
clone size: .
D gene: .
J gene: TRBJ1-1
CDR3 protein: CASSPRYGEGTEAFF
CDR3 DNA: TGTGCCAGCTCACCACGATATGGGGAGGGCACTGAAGCTTTCTTT

V gene: TRBV5-4
CDR3 length: 16
clone size: .
D gene: TRBD1
J gene: TRBJ2-3
CDR3 protein: CASSIRTGIPQDTQYF
CDR3 DNA: TGTGCCAGCAGCATCCGGACAGGGATCCCCCAGGATACGCAGTATTTT

V gene: TRBV3-1
CDR3 length: 17
clone size: .
D gene: .
J gene: TRBJ1-2
CDR3 protein: CASSQDARQGLNYGYTF
CDR3 DNA: TGTGCCAGCAGCCAAGATGCCCGGCAGGGACTAAACTATGGCTACACCTTC

V gene: TRBV24-1
CDR3 length: 14
clone size: .
D gene: .
J gene: TRBJ2-3
CDR3 protein: CATSDRVRQETQYF
CDR3 DNA: TGTGCCACCAGTGATCGAGTTCGACAGGAGACGCAGTATTTT

V gene: TRBV10-3
CDR3 length: 15
clone size: few
D gene: TRBD2
J gene: TRBJ2-3
CDR3 protein: CAISQGLAGADTQYF
CDR3 DNA: TGTGCCATCAGTCAGGGACTAGCGGGAGCAGATACGCAGTATTTT

V gene: TRBV6-1
CDR3 length: 16
clone size: once
D gene: .
J gene: TRBJ1-2
CDR3 protein: CASSERGRASGYGYTF
CDR3 DNA: TGTGCCAGCAGTGAACGGGGTAGGGCAAGCGGCTATGGCTACACCTTC

V gene: TRBV4-2
CDR3 length: 17
clone size: few
D gene: TRBD1
J gene: TRBJ2-1
CDR3 protein: CASSQDYRTGRVNEQFF
CDR3 DNA: TGTGCCAGCAGCCAAGACTACAGGACAGGCCGGGTGAATGAGCAGTTCTTC

V gene: TRBV11-3
CDR3 length: 14
clone size: .
D gene: TRBD1
J gene: TRBJ2-3
CDR3 protein: CASSDRTGGDTQYF
CDR3 DNA: TGTGCCAGCAGCGATCGGACAGGGGGAGATACGCAGTATTTT

V gene: TRBV19
CDR3 length: 16
clone size: many
D gene: TRBD2
J gene: TRBJ2-1
CDR3 protein: CASSILALAGGNEQFF
CDR3 DNA: TGTGCCAGTAGTATCTTGGCGCTAGCGGGGGGTAATGAGCAGTTCTTC

V gene: TRBV12-3/TRBV12-4
CDR3 length: 13
clone size: .
D gene: .
J gene: TRBJ1-1
CDR3 protein: CASSRDYNTEASF
CDR3 DNA: TGTGCCAGCAGTAGGGACTACAACACTGAAGCTTCCTTT

V gene: TRBV11-2
CDR3 length: 15
clone size: few
D gene: .
J gene: TRBJ2-7
CDR3 protein: CASSLTNRVPYEQYF
CDR3 DNA: TGTGCCAGCAGCCTTACAAACAGGGTTCCCTACGAGCAGTACTTC

V gene: TRBV3-1
CDR3 length: 18
clone size: once
D gene: TRBD2
J gene: TRBJ2-3
CDR3 protein: CASSQASRLAGGTDTQYF
CDR3 DNA: TGTGCCAGCAGCCAAGCCTCTAGACTAGCGGGGGGCACAGATACGCAGTATTTT

V gene: TRBV6-2/TRBV6-3
CDR3 length: 13
clone size: .
D gene: .
J gene: TRBJ1-5
CDR3 protein: CASREGGWQPQHF
CDR3 DNA: TGTGCCAGCAGGGAGGGTGGTTGGCAGCCCCAGCATTTT

V gene: TRBV28
CDR3 length: 16
clone size: .
D gene: .
J gene: TRBJ2-3
CDR3 protein: CASSFPSRTAQDTQYF
CDR3 DNA: TGTGCCAGCAGTTTCCCATCCCGGACAGCCCAAGATACGCAGTATTTT

V gene: TRBV7-2
CDR3 length: 15
clone size: .
D gene: .
J gene: TRBJ2-7
CDR3 protein: CASSTQTGSSYEQYF
CDR3 DNA: TGTGCCAGCAGCACCCAGACAGGCTCCTCCTACGAGCAGTACTTC

V gene: TRBV6-6
CDR3 length: 15
clone size: .
D gene: .
J gene: TRBJ1-6
CDR3 protein: CASSYSPVLSSPLHF
CDR3 DNA: TGTGCCAGCAGTTACTCGCCAGTCTTATCATCACCCCTCCACTTT

V gene: TRBV2
CDR3 length: 17
clone size: few
D gene: TRBD2
J gene: TRBJ2-1
CDR3 protein: CASPGTSGGGPYNEQFF
CDR3 DNA: TGTGCCAGCCCCGGGACTAGCGGGGGGGGTCCCTACAATGAGCAGTTCTTC

V gene: TRBV3-1
CDR3 length: 16
clone size: few
D gene: .
J gene: TRBJ1-5
CDR3 protein: CASSHEQGGSGQPQHF
CDR3 DNA: TGTGCCAGCAGCCACGAACAGGGCGGGTCTGGGCAGCCCCAGCATTTT

V gene: TRBV7-8
CDR3 length: 19
clone size: many
D gene: .
J gene: TRBJ2-3
CDR3 protein: CASSSPFGGSAASTDTQYF
CDR3 DNA: TGTGCCAGCAGCTCCCCCTTTGGAGGTAGCGCGGCTAGCACAGATACGCAGTATTTT

V gene: TRBV5-1
CDR3 length: 15
clone size: many
D gene: .
J gene: TRBJ1-2
CDR3 protein: CASSSGTTSNYGYTF
CDR3 DNA: TGCGCCAGCAGCTCCGGGACAACCTCTAACTATGGCTACACCTTC

V gene: TRBV25-1
CDR3 length: 11
clone size: few
D gene: .
J gene: TRBJ2-7
CDR3 protein: CASSGEARQYF
CDR3 DNA: TGTGCCAGCAGTGGAGAGGCTAGGCAGTACTTC

V gene: TRBV9
CDR3 length: 15
clone size: few
D gene: .
J gene: TRBJ1-4
CDR3 protein: CASSVGTPGGEKLFF
CDR3 DNA: TGTGCCAGCAGCGTAGGTACGCCGGGCGGTGAAAAACTGTTTTTT

V gene: TRBV4-1
CDR3 length: 15
clone size: many
D gene: .
J gene: TRBJ1-5
CDR3 protein: CASSQVARLDQPQHF
CDR3 DNA: TGCGCCAGCAGCCAAGTAGCGAGATTGGATCAGCCCCAGCATTTT

V gene: TRBV6-5
CDR3 length: 14
clone size: few
D gene: .
J gene: TRBJ2-7
CDR3 protein: CASSYTTLFPRQYF
CDR3 DNA: TGTGCCAGCAGTTACACCACTTTGTTCCCACGGCAGTACTTC

V gene: TRBV7-8
CDR3 length: 15
clone size: many
D gene: TRBD1
J gene: TRBJ2-2
CDR3 protein: CASSWPGQGTGELFF
CDR3 DNA: TGTGCCAGCAGCTGGCCGGGACAGGGCACCGGGGAGCTGTTTTTT

V gene: TRBV5-8
CDR3 length: 16
clone size: many
D gene: TRBD1
J gene: TRBJ1-2
CDR3 protein: CASSFLSGTGVYGYTF
CDR3 DNA: TGTGCCAGCAGCTTTCTTTCCGGGACAGGGGTGTATGGCTACACCTTC

V gene: TRBV6-1
CDR3 length: 14
clone size: few
D gene: .
J gene: TRBJ2-1
CDR3 protein: CASSEGVGYNEQFF
CDR3 DNA: TGTGCCAGCAGTGAAGGGGTGGGCTACAATGAGCAGTTCTTC

V gene: TRBV19
CDR3 length: 14
clone size: .
D gene: .
J gene: TRBJ1-5
CDR3 protein: CASSIWSGARPQHF
CDR3 DNA: TGTGCCAGTAGTATCTGGAGCGGGGCCAGGCCCCAGCATTTT

V gene: TRBV7-8
CDR3 length: 14
clone size: many
D gene: TRBD1
J gene: TRBJ2-7
CDR3 protein: CASSFGDSPHEQYF
CDR3 DNA: TGTGCCAGCAGCTTCGGGGACAGTCCCCACGAGCAGTACTTC

V gene: TRBV6-2/TRBV6-3
CDR3 length: 13
clone size: many
D gene: .
J gene: TRBJ1-5
CDR3 protein: CASSPPYDQPQHF
CDR3 DNA: TGTGCCAGCAGCCCACCTTATGATCAGCCCCAGCATTTT

V gene: TRBV6-1
CDR3 length: 14
clone size: .
D gene: .
J gene: TRBJ1-5
CDR3 protein: CASRPGGGDQPQHF
CDR3 DNA: TGTGCCAGCAGACCGGGGGGAGGCGATCAGCCCCAGCATTTT

V gene: TRBV10-3
CDR3 length: 14
clone size: many
D gene: .
J gene: TRBJ2-1
CDR3 protein: CAISESDSYNEQFF
CDR3 DNA: TGTGCCATCAGTGAGTCGGACTCCTACAATGAGCAGTTCTTC

V gene: TRBV20-1
CDR3 length: 16
clone size: many
D gene: .
J gene: TRBJ1-1
CDR3 protein: CSARDASRGVVSEAFF
CDR3 DNA: TGCAGTGCTAGAGATGCCAGTCGAGGGGTCGTGTCTGAAGCTTTCTTT

V gene: TRBV7-6
CDR3 length: 15
clone size: few
D gene: .
J gene: TRBJ2-1
CDR3 protein: CASSFQGSSYNEQFF
CDR3 DNA: TGTGCCAGCAGCTTTCAGGGGAGCTCCTACAATGAGCAGTTCTTC

V gene: TRBV20-1
CDR3 length: 16
clone size: once
D gene: TRBD2
J gene: TRBJ2-3
CDR3 protein: CSGATLAGGGTDTQYF
CDR3 DNA: TGCAGTGGCGCGACGCTAGCGGGGGGGGGCACAGATACGCAGTATTTT

V gene: TRBV2
CDR3 length: 14
clone size: few
D gene: .
J gene: TRBJ2-1
CDR3 protein: CASTTDASYNEQFF
CDR3 DNA: TGTGCCAGCACAACCGATGCCTCCTACAATGAGCAGTTCTTC

V gene: TRBV12-3/TRBV12-4
CDR3 length: 12
clone size: many
D gene: .
J gene: TRBJ2-2
CDR3 protein: CASSFVAGELFF
CDR3 DNA: TGTGCCAGCTCCTTTGTCGCCGGGGAGCTGTTTTTT

V gene: TRBV20-1
CDR3 length: 20
clone size: few
D gene: TRBD1
J gene: TRBJ1-5
CDR3 protein: CSASRTHPGGRGWRNQPQHF
CDR3 DNA: TGCAGTGCTTCACGTACCCATCCAGGGGGCAGAGGGTGGCGCAATCAGCCCCAGCATTTT